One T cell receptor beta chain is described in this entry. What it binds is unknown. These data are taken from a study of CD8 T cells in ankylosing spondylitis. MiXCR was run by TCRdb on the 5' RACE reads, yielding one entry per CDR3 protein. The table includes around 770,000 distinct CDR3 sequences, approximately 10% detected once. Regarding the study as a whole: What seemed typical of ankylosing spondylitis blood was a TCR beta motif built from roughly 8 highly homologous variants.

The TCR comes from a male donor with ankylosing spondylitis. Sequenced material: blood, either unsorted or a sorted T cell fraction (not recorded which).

The CDR3 bases are TGCAGTGCTAGAATGCCCCGCACCGGGGAGCTGTTTTTT. Translating gives CSARMPRTGELFF. This rearrangement joins TRBV20-1 to TRBJ2-2; D unclear. The CDR3 spans 13 residues. Germline lookup yields CDR1 DFQATT and CDR2 SNEGSKA (reference sequence). V was shortened by 2 bases and J by 4 bases, with 8 bases between the two germline ends.